The next 9 T cell receptor beta chains were all read from a single sample in a study of T-cell memory formation after mild COVID-19. MiXCR, run by TCRdb on the 5' RACE reads, gives a single entry per CDR3 protein. Among about 130,000 distinct CDR3 sequences listed, approximately 25% were seen once. The sample taken for sequencing was PBMCs or a T cell subset sorted from them (not recorded which). These receptors originate from an adult woman who had mild COVID-19 (a few samples of this study predate the infection). Cell type and time point are not known.

The rearrangement links TRBV6-5 to TRBJ1-4, with 7 bases fitting TRBD1. The V and J ends lost 7 bases and 8 bases, in that order; junction bases with no gene match: 10. From germline, CDR1 is MNHEY and CDR2 SVGAGI. There are 14 residues in the CDR3. The CDR3 protein is CASKENRGGEKLFF. CDR3 nucleotide sequence: TGTGCCAGCAAAGAAAACAGGGGAGGGGAAAAACTGTTTTTT.

V gene TRBV4-1 combines with J gene TRBJ1-1; D unclear. The germline gives CDR1 MGHRA, CDR2 YSYEKL. Trimming stripped 0 bases from V and 3 bases from J, with 11 bases between. The CDR3 runs 15 residues. CDR3 residues: CASSQEGGAYTEAFF. The CDR3 DNA sequence: TGCGCCAGCAGCCAAGAAGGCGGAGCTTACACTGAAGCTTTCTTT.

The V gene is TRBV7-3, the J gene TRBJ2-1; TRBD1 is a possible D gene (6 bases). V lost 4 bases and J 9 bases, leaving 10 bases between the germline ends. CDR1 SGHTA and CDR2 FQGTGA come from the germline V gene. This CDR3 comprises 12 residues. CDR3 DNA: TGTGCCAGCAGCTCACAGGGCGCTGAGCAGTTCTTC. Residues: CASSSQGAEQFF. Drawing the rest from reference TRBV7-3 and TRBJ2-1, the complete variable domain is GAGVSQTPSNKVTEKGKYVELRCDPISGHTALYWYRQSLGQGPEFLIYFQGTGAADDSGLPNDRFFAVRPEGSVSTLKIQRTERGDSAVYLCASSSQGAEQFFGPGTRLTVL.

This chain connects TRBV20-1 to TRBJ2-3, with D possibly being TRBD2 (6 bases). The CDR3 runs to 12 residues. Germline loops: CDR1 DFQATT, CDR2 SNEGSKA (reference sequence). The CDR3 DNA is TGCAGCGGACTACCGGGGGCAGATACGCAGTATTTT. Translation: CSGLPGADTQYF.

The CDR3, as DNA: TGTGCCAGTAACGGGGGATGGAACACCATATATTTT. It specifies CASNGGWNTIYF. The chain joins TRBV19 to TRBJ1-3, with D tentatively TRBD1 (5 bases). Germline loops: CDR1 LNHDA, CDR2 SQIVND (reference sequence). The CDR3 runs to 12 residues. Trimming took off 7 bases at V and 7 bases at J, with 11 bases between the two ends.

This clonotype was recorded a few times. The V and J genes are TRBV24-1 and TRBJ2-1; TRBD1 matches 7 bases. This CDR3 comprises 20 residues. Losses at the gene ends were 2 bases for V and 0 bases for J; bases not matched to a gene: 15. Germline V gene data show CDR1 as KGHDR and CDR2 as SFDVKD. CDR3 sequence (DNA): TGTGCCACCAGTGATTCCCAAACCATCGACAGGGCCTACTCCTACAATGAGCAGTTCTTC. Translated, it gives CATSDSQTIDRAYSYNEQFF.

Only a few counts were recorded for this clonotype. The chain links TRBV4-1 to TRBJ2-7, with 9 bases aligning to TRBD2. The CDR3 is 13 amino acids. Trimming at V came to 4 bases and at J to 6 bases, leaving 4 bases not matched to a gene. Germline lookup yields CDR1 MGHRA and CDR2 YSYEKL. DNA of the CDR3: TGCGCCAGCAGCCGATTAGCGGGGGTCGAGCAGTACTTC. It specifies CASSRLAGVEQYF.

J is TRBJ1-1 and V is TRBV19; maybe TRBD1 (5 bases). Per the germline V gene, CDR1 is LNHDA and CDR2 is SQIVND (reference sequence). The CDR3 covers 12 residues. With 8 bases removed from V and 7 bases from J, the gap between germline ends came to 14 bases. The CDR3 spells CASSIGAVEAFF. CDR3 sequence (DNA): TGTGCCAGTTCCATAGGGGCAGTTGAAGCTTTCTTT.

This chain uses TRBV7-9 with TRBJ1-2; a possible D gene is TRBD1 (6 bases). This CDR3 has 16 residues. CDR1 and CDR2 from the germline V gene are SEHNR and FQNEAQ (reference sequence). Trimming left V 1 base short and J 8 bases short, with 20 bases between. CDR3 in DNA: TGTGCCAGCAGCTTAGGGGACATCAGGGGATCCCTCGGCTACACCTTC. Translated: CASSLGDIRGSLGYTF. The variable domain in full, with the rest retrieved from reference TRBV7-9 and TRBJ1-2, is DTGVSQNPRHKITKRGQNVTFRCDPISEHNRLYWYRQTLGQGPEFLTYFQNEAQLEKSRLLSDRFSAERPKGSFSTLEIQRTEQGDSAMYLCASSLGDIRGSLGYTFGSGTRLTVV.